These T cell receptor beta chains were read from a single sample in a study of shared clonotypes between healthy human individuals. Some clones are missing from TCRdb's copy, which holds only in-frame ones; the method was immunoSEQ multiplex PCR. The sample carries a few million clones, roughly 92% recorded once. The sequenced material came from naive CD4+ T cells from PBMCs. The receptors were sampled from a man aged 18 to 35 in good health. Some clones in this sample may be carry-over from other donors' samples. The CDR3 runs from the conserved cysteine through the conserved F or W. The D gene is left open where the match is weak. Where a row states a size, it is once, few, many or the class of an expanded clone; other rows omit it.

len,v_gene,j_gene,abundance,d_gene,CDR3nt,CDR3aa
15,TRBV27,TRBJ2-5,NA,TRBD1,TGTGCCAGCAACCAACACGGGACAGGAGGGGGGACCCAGTACTTC,CASNQHGTGGGTQYF
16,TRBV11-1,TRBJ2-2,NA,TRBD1,TGTGCCAGCCGTGGGTGGGGACAGACTAACACCGGGGAGCTGTTTTTT,CASRGWGQTNTGELFF
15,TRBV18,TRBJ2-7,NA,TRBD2,TGTGCCAGCTCACCACAGGCGGGAGCTTCCTACGAGCAGTACTTC,CASSPQAGASYEQYF
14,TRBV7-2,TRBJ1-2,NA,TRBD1,TGTGCCAGCAGCCTAACCTCGACAGGGGGCTCCTACACCTTC,CASSLTSTGGSYTF
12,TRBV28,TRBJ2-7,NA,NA,TGTGCCAGCAGTTTACAGGGGACCGAGCAGTACTTC,CASSLQGTEQYF
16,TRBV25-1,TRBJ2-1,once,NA,TGTGCCAGCAGTGACCATCGGTGGAGCTCCTACAATGAGCAGTTCTTC,CASSDHRWSSYNEQFF
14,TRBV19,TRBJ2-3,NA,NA,TGTGCCAGTAGTATGGGCAGGGCTGGGGATACGCAGTATTTT,CASSMGRAGDTQYF
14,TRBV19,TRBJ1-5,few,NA,TGTGCCAGTAGTATCGGCCAGTTCAATCAGCCCCAGCATTTT,CASSIGQFNQPQHF
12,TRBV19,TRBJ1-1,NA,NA,TGTGCCAGTAGGGACAGCTACACTGAAGCTTTCTTT,CASRDSYTEAFF
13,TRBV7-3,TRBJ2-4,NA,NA,TGTGCCAGCAGCTTAACGGCCAAAAACATTCAGTACTTC,CASSLTAKNIQYF
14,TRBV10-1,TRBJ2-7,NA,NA,TGCGCCAAGACCCAGGGCCAGGGATGGGACGAGCAGTACTTC,CAKTQGQGWDEQYF
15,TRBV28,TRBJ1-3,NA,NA,TGTGCCAGCAGTTTCCGTAGGCCCTCTGGAAACACCATATATTTT,CASSFRRPSGNTIYF
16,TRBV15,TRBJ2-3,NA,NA,TGTGCCACCAGCAGAGATAATCGGGGGTTAGGCGGTACGCAGTATTTT,CATSRDNRGLGGTQYF
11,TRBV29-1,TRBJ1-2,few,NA,TGCAGCGTTGTCAGGGTCAAGGGCTACACCTTC,CSVVRVKGYTF
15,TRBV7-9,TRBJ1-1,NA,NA,TGTGCCAGCAGCTTAAACGACAGGCCCCATCCTGAAGCTTTCTTT,CASSLNDRPHPEAFF
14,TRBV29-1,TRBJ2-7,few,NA,TGCAGCGTTGAAGATACAAGGGTCTCCTACGAGCAGTACTTC,CSVEDTRVSYEQYF
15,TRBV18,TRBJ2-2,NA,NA,TGTGCCAGCTCACCAGGCCAGAGCCACACCGGGGAGCTGTTTTTT,CASSPGQSHTGELFF
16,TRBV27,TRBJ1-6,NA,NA,TGTGCCAGCAGTTTATTCACGGGGGCAGGGTATTCACCCCTCCACTTT,CASSLFTGAGYSPLHF
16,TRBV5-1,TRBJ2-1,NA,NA,TGCGCCAGCAGCCAGTCTCAGCGGGCCCCGGGGGATGAGCAGTTCTTC,CASSQSQRAPGDEQFF
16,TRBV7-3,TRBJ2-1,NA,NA,TGTGCCAGCAGCTTAGGTCGGGGCGGTTCCTACAATGAGCAGTTCTTC,CASSLGRGGSYNEQFF
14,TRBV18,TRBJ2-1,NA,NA,TGTGCCAGCTCACCACTAGCGGAGGTCAATGAGCAGTTCTTC,CASSPLAEVNEQFF
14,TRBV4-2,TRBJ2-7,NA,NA,TGTGCCAGCAGCGCCGACCGAGCCTCCTACGAGCAGTACTTC,CASSADRASYEQYF
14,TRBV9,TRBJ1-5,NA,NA,TGTGCCAGCAGCCCGGTGGGGGACTATCAGCCCCAGCATTTT,CASSPVGDYQPQHF
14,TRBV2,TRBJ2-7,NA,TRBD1,TGTGCCAGCAGCGAACAGGGGGCGCGCTACGAGCAGTACTTC,CASSEQGARYEQYF
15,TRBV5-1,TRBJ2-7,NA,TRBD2,TGCGCCAGCAGCTTAGGGAGCGGGATGGTTTACGAGCAGTACTTC,CASSLGSGMVYEQYF
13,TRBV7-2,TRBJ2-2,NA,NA,TGTGCCAGCAGCTCACAACAGACCGGGGAGCTGTTTTTT,CASSSQQTGELFF
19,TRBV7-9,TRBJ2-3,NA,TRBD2,TGTGCCAGCAGTCGACGATCGGGACTAGCGGGAGGTGGTACAGATACGCAGTATTTT,CASSRRSGLAGGGTDTQYF
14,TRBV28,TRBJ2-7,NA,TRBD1,TGTGCCAGCAGTGGGATGGACAGGTTGGACGAGCAGTACTTC,CASSGMDRLDEQYF
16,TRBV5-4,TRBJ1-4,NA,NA,TGTGCCAGCAGCTTGGCGCAGGGGACGATTAATGAAAAACTGTTTTTT,CASSLAQGTINEKLFF
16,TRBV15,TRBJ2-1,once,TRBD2,TGTGCCACCAGCAGGGGACCGAGCGGGAGGGTTGCCGAGCAGTTCTTC,CATSRGPSGRVAEQFF
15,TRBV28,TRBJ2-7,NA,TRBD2,TGTGCCAGCAGTTTCGGCGGGAGGACTTTCTACGAGCAGTACTTC,CASSFGGRTFYEQYF
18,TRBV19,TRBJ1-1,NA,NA,TGTGCCAGTAGTATAGGCCTCAAAAGGGTCAGGGGAAATTCTGAAGCTTTCTTT,CASSIGLKRVRGNSEAFF
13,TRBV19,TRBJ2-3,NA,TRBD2,TGTGCCACTATTCGGCGGGAGACAGATACGCAGTATTTT,CATIRRETDTQYF
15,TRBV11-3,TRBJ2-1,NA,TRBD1,TGTGCCAGCAGCTTTGGGACAGGTACCTACAATGAGCAGTTCTTC,CASSFGTGTYNEQFF
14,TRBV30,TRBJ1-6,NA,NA,TGTGCCTGGACAGTTGGGAGCTATAATTCACCCCTCCACTTT,CAWTVGSYNSPLHF
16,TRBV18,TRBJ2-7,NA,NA,TGTGCCAGCTCACCACTTATGGGAGGCGGGTCCTACGAGCAGTACTTC,CASSPLMGGGSYEQYF
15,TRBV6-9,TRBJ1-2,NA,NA,TGTGCCAGCAGCCCCCGCTTGGGGGCTCACTATGGCTACACCTTC,CASSPRLGAHYGYTF
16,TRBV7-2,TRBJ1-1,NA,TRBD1,TGTGCCAGCAGCCGTACCGGGACAGGAGGGAACACTGAAGCTTTCTTT,CASSRTGTGGNTEAFF
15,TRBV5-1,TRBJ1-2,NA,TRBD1,TGCGCCAGCAGCTTGTTGACAGGGGGAAACTATGGCTACACCTTC,CASSLLTGGNYGYTF
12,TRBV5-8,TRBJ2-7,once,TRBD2,TGTGCCAGCCGACCTTGGGAGGGCGAGCAGTACTTC,CASRPWEGEQYF
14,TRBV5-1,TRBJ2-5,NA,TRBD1,TGCGCCAGCAGCCCACGGACAGGGCAAGAGACCCAGTACTTC,CASSPRTGQETQYF
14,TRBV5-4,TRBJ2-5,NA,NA,TGTGCCAGCAGCTTGGGGACCCTACAAGAGACCCAGTACTTC,CASSLGTLQETQYF
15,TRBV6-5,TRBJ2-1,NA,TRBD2,TGTGCCAGCAGCACTAGCGGGAGGGCGCGGAATGAGCAGTTCTTC,CASSTSGRARNEQFF
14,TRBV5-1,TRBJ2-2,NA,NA,TGCGCCAGCAGCTTGTACCCGGGCACCGGGGAGCTGTTTTTT,CASSLYPGTGELFF
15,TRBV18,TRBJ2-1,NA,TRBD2,TGTGCCAGCTCACCCGGGACTAGCGTTTACAATGAGCAGTTCTTC,CASSPGTSVYNEQFF
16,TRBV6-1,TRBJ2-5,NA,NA,TGTGCCAGCAGTGAATTCCCCACAGAGACCCAAGAGACCCAGTACTTC,CASSEFPTETQETQYF
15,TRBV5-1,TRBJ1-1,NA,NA,TGCGCCAGCAGCTTGGATGGGGTGGCAGGCACTGAAGCTTTCTTT,CASSLDGVAGTEAFF
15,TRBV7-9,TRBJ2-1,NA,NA,TGTGCCAGCAGCTTAGAGGGAACTAGGCGCGATGAGCAGTTCTTC,CASSLEGTRRDEQFF
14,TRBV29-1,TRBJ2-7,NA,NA,TGCAGCGTTGTGGGGAGTCAGCGCCCCTACGAGCAGTACTTC,CSVVGSQRPYEQYF
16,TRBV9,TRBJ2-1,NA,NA,TGTGCCAGCAGCGTAGTTCTAAGTGGGGCGGGTAATGAGCAGTTCTTC,CASSVVLSGAGNEQFF